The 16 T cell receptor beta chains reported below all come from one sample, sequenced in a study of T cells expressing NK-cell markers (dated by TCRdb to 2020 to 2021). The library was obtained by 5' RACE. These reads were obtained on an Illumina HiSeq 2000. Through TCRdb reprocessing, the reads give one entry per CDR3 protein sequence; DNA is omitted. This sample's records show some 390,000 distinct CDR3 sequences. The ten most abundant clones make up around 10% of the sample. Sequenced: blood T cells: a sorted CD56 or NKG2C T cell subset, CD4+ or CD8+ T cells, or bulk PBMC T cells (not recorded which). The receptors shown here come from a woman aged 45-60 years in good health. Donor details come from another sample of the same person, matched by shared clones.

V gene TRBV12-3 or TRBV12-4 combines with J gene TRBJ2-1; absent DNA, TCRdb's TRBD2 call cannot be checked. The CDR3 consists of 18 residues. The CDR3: CASSPKSLLAGPYNEQFF.

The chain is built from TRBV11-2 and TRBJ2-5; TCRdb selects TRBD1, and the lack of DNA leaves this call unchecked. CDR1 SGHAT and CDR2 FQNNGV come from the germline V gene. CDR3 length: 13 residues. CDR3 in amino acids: CASSAPQGETQYF.

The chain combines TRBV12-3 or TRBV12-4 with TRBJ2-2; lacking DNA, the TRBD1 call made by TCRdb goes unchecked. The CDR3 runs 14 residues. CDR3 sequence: CATFVGAGTGELFF.

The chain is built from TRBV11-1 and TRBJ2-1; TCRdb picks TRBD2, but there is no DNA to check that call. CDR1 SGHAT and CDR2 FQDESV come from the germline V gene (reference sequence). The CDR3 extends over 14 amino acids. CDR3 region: CASSFVGSGNEQFF.

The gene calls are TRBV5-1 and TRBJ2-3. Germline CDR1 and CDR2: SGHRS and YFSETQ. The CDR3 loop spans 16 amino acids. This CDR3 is CASSLVGTSITDTQYF. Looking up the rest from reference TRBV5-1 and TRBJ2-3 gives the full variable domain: KAGVTQTPRYLIKTRGQQVTLSCSPISGHRSVSWYQQTPGQGLQFLFEYFSETQRNKGNFPGRFSGRQFSNSRSEMNVSTLELGDSALYLCASSLVGTSITDTQYFGPGTRLTVL.

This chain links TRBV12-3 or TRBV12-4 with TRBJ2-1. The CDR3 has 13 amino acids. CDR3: CASSLAQMGEQFF.

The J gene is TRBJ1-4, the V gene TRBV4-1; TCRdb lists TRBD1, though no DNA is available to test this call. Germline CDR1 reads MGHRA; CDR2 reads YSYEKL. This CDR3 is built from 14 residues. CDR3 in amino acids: CASSPGAGGEKLFF.

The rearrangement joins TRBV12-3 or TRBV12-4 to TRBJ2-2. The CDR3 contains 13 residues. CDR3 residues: CASSLLGTGELFF.

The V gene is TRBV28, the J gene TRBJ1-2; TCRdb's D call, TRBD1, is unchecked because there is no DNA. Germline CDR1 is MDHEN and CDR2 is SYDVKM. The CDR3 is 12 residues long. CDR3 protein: CASSLGTAGYTF.

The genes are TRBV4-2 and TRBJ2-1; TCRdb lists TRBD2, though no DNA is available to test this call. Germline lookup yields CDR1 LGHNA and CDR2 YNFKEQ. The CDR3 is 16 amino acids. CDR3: CASSQEGLAGRNEQFF.

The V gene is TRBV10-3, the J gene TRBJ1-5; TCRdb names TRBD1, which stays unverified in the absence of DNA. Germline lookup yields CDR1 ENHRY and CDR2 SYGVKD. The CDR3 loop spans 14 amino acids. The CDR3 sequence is CAISTGLVNQPQHF.

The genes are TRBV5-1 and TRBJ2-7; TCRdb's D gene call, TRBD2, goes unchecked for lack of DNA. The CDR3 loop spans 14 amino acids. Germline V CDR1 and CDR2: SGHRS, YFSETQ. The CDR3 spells CASYGLAGDYEQYF.

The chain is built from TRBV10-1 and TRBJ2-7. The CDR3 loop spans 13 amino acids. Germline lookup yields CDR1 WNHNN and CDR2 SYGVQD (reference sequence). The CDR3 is CASSESGRFEQYF.

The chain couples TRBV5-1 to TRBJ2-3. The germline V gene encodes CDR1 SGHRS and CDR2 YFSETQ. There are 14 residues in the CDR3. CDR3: CASSLDIRADTQYF. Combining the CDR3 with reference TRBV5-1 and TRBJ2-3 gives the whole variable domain KAGVTQTPRYLIKTRGQQVTLSCSPISGHRSVSWYQQTPGQGLQFLFEYFSETQRNKGNFPGRFSGRQFSNSRSEMNVSTLELGDSALYLCASSLDIRADTQYFGPGTRLTVL.

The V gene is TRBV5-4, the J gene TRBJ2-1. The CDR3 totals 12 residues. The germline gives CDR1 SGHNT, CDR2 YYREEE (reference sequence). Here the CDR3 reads CASSYVASEQFF.

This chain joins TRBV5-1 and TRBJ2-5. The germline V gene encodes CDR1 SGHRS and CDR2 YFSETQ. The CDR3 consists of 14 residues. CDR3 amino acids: CASSLDRQLKTQYF.